The 3 T cell receptor beta chains below all came from one sample that was sequenced in a study of T cell responses to AZD1222 COVID-19 vaccine. Using immunoSEQ multiplex PCR, the repertoire was profiled, and TCRdb retains in-frame clones only, with some absent. The sample yields tens of thousands of clones, about nine tenths seen once. The sequences come from peripheral blood, collected on day 0 of AZD1222 vaccination. All receptors derive from an adult in good health.

The rearrangement joins TRBV7-6 to TRBJ2-1, with D unclear. Germline loops: CDR1 SGHVS, CDR2 FNYEAQ. There are 15 residues in the CDR3. V gave up 2 bases and J gave up 2 bases, with 10 bases separating them. The CDR3 protein is CASSLRRPPYNEQFF. CDR3 in DNA: TGTGCCAGCAGCTTACGGAGACCCCCCTACAATGAGCAGTTCTTC.

V is TRBV12-2 and J is TRBJ2-2; TRBD1 reflects the table's D call only, with no check against the DNA. TRBV12-2 is designated a pseudogene. CDR3 length: 20 amino acids. The DNA for the CDR3 is TGTGCAAGTCGCTTATGTGAGTGGTTCGGCGAGACACCCAGGGGCGGGGAGCTGTTTTTT. This sequence encodes CASRLCEWFGETPRGGELFF.

The V gene is TRBV7-6, the J gene TRBJ2-7; D could derive from TRBD1 or TRBD2 (5 bases each). The CDR3 spans 13 residues. V was clipped by 4 bases and J by 6 bases, with 13 bases between them. The V gene's germline CDR1 is SGHVS and CDR2 FNYEAQ. CDR3 DNA sequence: TGTGCCAGCAGCTCGAGAACTAGGGGCGAGCAGTACTTC. Its protein product is CASSSRTRGEQYF. The whole variable domain, filled in from reference TRBV7-6 and TRBJ2-7, reads GAGVSQSPRYKVTKRGQDVALRCDPISGHVSLYWYRQALGQGPEFLTYFNYEAQQDKSGLPNDRFSAERPEGSISTLTIQRTEQRDSAMYRCASSSRTRGEQYFGPGTRLTVT.